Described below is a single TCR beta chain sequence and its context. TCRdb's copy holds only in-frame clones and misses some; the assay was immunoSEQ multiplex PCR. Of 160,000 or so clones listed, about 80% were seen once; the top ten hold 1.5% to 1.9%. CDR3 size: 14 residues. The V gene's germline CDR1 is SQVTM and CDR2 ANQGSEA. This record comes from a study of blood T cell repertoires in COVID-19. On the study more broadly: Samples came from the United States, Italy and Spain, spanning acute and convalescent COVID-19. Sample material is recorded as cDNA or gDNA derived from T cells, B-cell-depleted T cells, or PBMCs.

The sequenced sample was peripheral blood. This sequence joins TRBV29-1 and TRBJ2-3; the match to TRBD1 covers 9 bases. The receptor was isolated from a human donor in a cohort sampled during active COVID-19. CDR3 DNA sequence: TGCAGTGAGTCCGGGACAGGGAACACAGATACGCAGTATTTT. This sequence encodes CSESGTGNTDTQYF.